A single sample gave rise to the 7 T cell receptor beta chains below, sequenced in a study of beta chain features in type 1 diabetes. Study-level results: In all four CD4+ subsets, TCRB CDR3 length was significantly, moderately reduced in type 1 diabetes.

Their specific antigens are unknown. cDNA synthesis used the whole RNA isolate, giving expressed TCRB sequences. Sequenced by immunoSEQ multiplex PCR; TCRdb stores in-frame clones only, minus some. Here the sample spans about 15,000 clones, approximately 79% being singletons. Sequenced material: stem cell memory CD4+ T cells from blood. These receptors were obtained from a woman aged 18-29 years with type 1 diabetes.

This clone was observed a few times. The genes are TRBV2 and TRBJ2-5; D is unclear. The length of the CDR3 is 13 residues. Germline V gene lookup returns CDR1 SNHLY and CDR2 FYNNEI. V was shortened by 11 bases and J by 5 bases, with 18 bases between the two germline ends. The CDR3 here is CAGPHFGAETQYF. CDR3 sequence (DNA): TGTGCCGGGCCCCATTTCGGTGCTGAGACCCAGTACTTC.

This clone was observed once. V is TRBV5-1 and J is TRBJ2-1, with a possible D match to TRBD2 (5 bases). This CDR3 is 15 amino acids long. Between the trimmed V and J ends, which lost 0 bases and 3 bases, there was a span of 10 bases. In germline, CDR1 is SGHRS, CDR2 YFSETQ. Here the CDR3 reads CASSLVGSGYNEQFF. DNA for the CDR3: TGCGCCAGCAGCTTGGTAGGGAGTGGCTACAATGAGCAGTTCTTC. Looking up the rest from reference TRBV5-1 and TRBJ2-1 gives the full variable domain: KAGVTQTPRYLIKTRGQQVTLSCSPISGHRSVSWYQQTPGQGLQFLFEYFSETQRNKGNFPGRFSGRQFSNSRSEMNVSTLELGDSALYLCASSLVGSGYNEQFFGPGTRLTVL.

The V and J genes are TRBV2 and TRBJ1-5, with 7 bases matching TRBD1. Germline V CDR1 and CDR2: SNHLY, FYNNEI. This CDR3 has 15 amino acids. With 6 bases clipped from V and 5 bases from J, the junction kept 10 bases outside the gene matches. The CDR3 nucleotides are TGTGCCAGCAGGGCTCGACAGGGTTCGCATCAGCCCCAGCATTTT. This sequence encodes CASRARQGSHQPQHF.

CDR3 in DNA: TGTGCCAGCAGAACCGCCGGGACTAGCGGGATCGGTGAGCAGTTCTTC. Its translation is CASRTAGTSGIGEQFF. The genes are TRBV28 and TRBJ2-1, with 13 positions matching TRBD2. Germline CDR1 is MDHEN and CDR2 is SYDVKM. V lost 6 bases to trimming and J lost 9 bases; unmatched junction nucleotides: 11. The CDR3 has 16 residues. Complete variable domain (other parts from reference TRBV28 and TRBJ2-1): DVKVTQSSRYLVKRTGEKVFLECVQDMDHENMFWYRQDPGLGLRLIYFSYDVKMKEKGDIPEGYSVSREKKERFSLILESASTNQTSMYLCASRTAGTSGIGEQFFGPGTRLTVL.

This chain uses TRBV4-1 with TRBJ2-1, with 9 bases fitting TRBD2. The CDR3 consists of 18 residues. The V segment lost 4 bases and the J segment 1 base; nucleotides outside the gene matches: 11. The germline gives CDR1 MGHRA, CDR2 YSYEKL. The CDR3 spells CASSRRQRAGGSYNEQFF. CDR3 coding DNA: TGCGCCAGCAGCCGTCGCCAAAGGGCGGGAGGGTCCTACAATGAGCAGTTCTTC.

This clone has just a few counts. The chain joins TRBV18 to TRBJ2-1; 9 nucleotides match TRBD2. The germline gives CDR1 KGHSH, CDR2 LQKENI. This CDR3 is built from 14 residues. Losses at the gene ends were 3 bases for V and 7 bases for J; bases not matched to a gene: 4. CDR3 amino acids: CASSPPGLANEQFF. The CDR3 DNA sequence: TGTGCCAGCTCACCTCCGGGACTAGCTAATGAGCAGTTCTTC. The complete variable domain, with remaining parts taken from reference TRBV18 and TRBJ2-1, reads NAGVMQNPRHLVRRRGQEARLRCSPMKGHSHVYWYRQLPEEGLKFMVYLQKENIIDESGMPKERFSAEFPKEGPSILRIQQVVRGDSAAYFCASSPPGLANEQFFGPGTRLTVL.

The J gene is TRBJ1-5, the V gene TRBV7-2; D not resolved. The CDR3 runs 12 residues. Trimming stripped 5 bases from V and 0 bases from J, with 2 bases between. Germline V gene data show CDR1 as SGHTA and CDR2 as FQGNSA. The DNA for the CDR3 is TGTGCCAGCAGCCTTAGCAATCAGCCCCAGCATTTT. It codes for CASSLSNQPQHF. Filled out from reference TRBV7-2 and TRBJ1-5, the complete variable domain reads GAGVSQSPSNKVTEKGKDVELRCDPISGHTALYWYRQSLGQGLEFLIYFQGNSAPDKSGLPSDRFSAERTGGSVSTLTIQRTQQEDSAVYLCASSLSNQPQHFGDGTRLSIL.